These T cell receptor beta chains were read from a single sample in a study of CD8+ T cells in alopecia areata. TCRdb's table, derived via immunoSEQ multiplex PCR, lists solely in-frame clones and lacks some. The sample includes about 180,000 clones, about 53% seen only once; the top ten take 11%. The sequenced sample was CD8+ T cells sorted from blood, obtained at week 24, from a patient treated with tofacitinib. Receptors were obtained from a human donor with alopecia areata. Each CDR3 is given with its conserved first and last residue. Fields, in order: clone size, D gene, J gene, V gene, CDR3 DNA, CDR3 protein. The D gene is left open where the match is weak. Not every row has a clone size; where given, it reads once, few, many or a size class.

clone_size: NA; d_call: TRBD1; j_call: TRBJ1-2; v_call: TRBV6-1; cdr3_nt: TGTGCCAGCATCATGGGGACAGCCTACCCCTATGGCTACACCTTC; cdr3_aa: CASIMGTAYPYGYTF
clone_size: NA; d_call: TRBD1; j_call: TRBJ1-2; v_call: TRBV6-6; cdr3_nt: TGTGCCAGCAGTTACTCGACAGGGGAACGAGATGGCTACACCTTC; cdr3_aa: CASSYSTGERDGYTF
clone_size: NA; d_call: NA; j_call: TRBJ2-7; v_call: TRBV15; cdr3_nt: TGTGCCACCAGCAGAGATTCAGGGCGCGAGCAGTACTTC; cdr3_aa: CATSRDSGREQYF
clone_size: NA; d_call: NA; j_call: TRBJ1-1; v_call: TRBV13; cdr3_nt: TGTGCCAGCAGTTTGGGCTGGGGCACTGAAGCTTTCTTT; cdr3_aa: CASSLGWGTEAFF
clone_size: NA; d_call: NA; j_call: TRBJ2-7; v_call: TRBV2; cdr3_nt: TGTGCCAGCAGTGAAGAGGCCCAATCCACCTACGAGCAGTACTTC; cdr3_aa: CASSEEAQSTYEQYF
clone_size: NA; d_call: NA; j_call: TRBJ1-2; v_call: TRBV2; cdr3_nt: TGTGCCAGCAGTGATTCGCCCTATGGCTACACCTTC; cdr3_aa: CASSDSPYGYTF
clone_size: NA; d_call: NA; j_call: TRBJ2-3; v_call: TRBV9; cdr3_nt: TGTGCCAGCAGCGTAGAGGGACTTACAGATACGCAGTATTTT; cdr3_aa: CASSVEGLTDTQYF
clone_size: NA; d_call: NA; j_call: TRBJ2-1; v_call: TRBV7-2; cdr3_nt: TGTGCCAGCAGCTTAGCCCTCAATGAGCAGTTCTTC; cdr3_aa: CASSLALNEQFF
clone_size: many; d_call: TRBD2; j_call: TRBJ2-7; v_call: TRBV29-1; cdr3_nt: TGCAGCGTTGAAGATAGGGGACTAATTAACGCGCAGTACTTC; cdr3_aa: CSVEDRGLINAQYF
clone_size: NA; d_call: NA; j_call: TRBJ1-1; v_call: TRBV29-1; cdr3_nt: TGCAGCGTTGAGAGCACTGAAGCTTTCTTT; cdr3_aa: CSVESTEAFF
clone_size: once; d_call: NA; j_call: TRBJ2-6; v_call: TRBV9; cdr3_nt: TGTGCCAGCAGCCCTGGGGGCGCTGGGGCCAACGTCCTGACTTTC; cdr3_aa: CASSPGGAGANVLTF
clone_size: NA; d_call: NA; j_call: TRBJ1-1; v_call: TRBV27; cdr3_nt: TGTGCCAGCACGGGACGGATGAACACTGAAGCTTTCTTT; cdr3_aa: CASTGRMNTEAFF
clone_size: NA; d_call: NA; j_call: TRBJ2-1; v_call: TRBV5-1; cdr3_nt: TGCGCCAGCAGCGGGACCCCTGACAATGAGCAGTTCTTC; cdr3_aa: CASSGTPDNEQFF
clone_size: NA; d_call: NA; j_call: TRBJ1-1; v_call: TRBV6-5; cdr3_nt: TGTGCCAGCAGTCGACAGAAGAACACTGAAGCTTTCTTT; cdr3_aa: CASSRQKNTEAFF
clone_size: NA; d_call: TRBD1; j_call: TRBJ1-1; v_call: TRBV6-1; cdr3_nt: TGTGCCAGCATTATGACAGGGGAGGCTCCTGAAGCTTTCTTT; cdr3_aa: CASIMTGEAPEAFF
clone_size: NA; d_call: NA; j_call: TRBJ2-7; v_call: TRBV4-3; cdr3_nt: TGCGCCAGCAGCCAAGATTACCCCCTAACTAGCTACGAGCAGTACTTC; cdr3_aa: CASSQDYPLTSYEQYF
clone_size: few; d_call: TRBD1; j_call: TRBJ1-1; v_call: TRBV5-1; cdr3_nt: TGCGCCAGCAGCTCGGACAGGGTCTCTGAAGCTTTCTTT; cdr3_aa: CASSSDRVSEAFF
clone_size: NA; d_call: NA; j_call: TRBJ1-1; v_call: TRBV19; cdr3_nt: TGTGCCAGTAGTATGGGCAAGAACACTGAAGCTTTCTTT; cdr3_aa: CASSMGKNTEAFF